These 9 T cell receptor beta chains share one sample of origin, sequenced in a study of cytomegalovirus exposure and HLA in healthy donors. PCR employed 60 Vbeta and 13 Jbeta primers. Profiling relied on immunoSEQ multiplex PCR, and the TCRdb table lists in-frame clones only, not all of them. This table holds about 150,000 clones, 65% to 85% found once. Sequencing was carried out using PBMCs. The receptors come from a woman under 30 in good health and CMV-seronegative.

The chain employs TRBV6-1 and TRBJ1-1; 8 bases fit TRBD1. The CDR3 totals 19 residues. V shed 4 bases and J 0 bases; nucleotides not matched to a gene: 16. Germline CDR1 and CDR2: MNHNS and SASEGT. The CDR3: CASSAATGAPGRVNTEAFF. The CDR3 DNA follows: TGTGCCAGCAGTGCTGCGACAGGGGCCCCGGGGAGGGTGAACACTGAAGCTTTCTTT.

This clone was seen a handful of times. The chain combines TRBV6-6 with TRBJ1-1; D uncertain. The CDR3 contains 13 residues. CDR1 MNHNY and CDR2 SVGAGI come from the germline V gene (reference sequence). The V gene lost 6 bases and the J gene lost 0 bases, with 8 bases spanning the gap. The CDR3 here is CASSPSLNTEAFF. The CDR3 nucleotides read TGTGCCAGCAGCCCTAGTTTGAACACTGAAGCTTTCTTT.

This clone was seen a few times. V gene TRBV11-2 combines with J gene TRBJ2-1; 7 bases agree with TRBD1. The CDR3 contains 15 residues. V gave up 2 bases and J gave up 5 bases; unmatched junction bases: 6. Germline loops: CDR1 SGHAT, CDR2 FQNNGV. The CDR3 is CASSLRDRPNNEQFF. For the CDR3, the DNA is TGTGCCAGCAGCTTAAGGGACAGACCAAACAATGAGCAGTTCTTC.

The CDR3, as DNA: TGCGCCAGCAGCCGACAGGGTTCGTCGAAGACCCAGTACTTC. It encodes CASSRQGSSKTQYF. The chain uses TRBV5-1 and TRBJ2-5; 7 nucleotides align to TRBD1. CDR3 length: 14 residues. Germline values: CDR1 SGHRS, CDR2 YFSETQ. The ends lost 4 bases at V and 6 bases at J; junction bases unmatched: 9.

The chain links TRBV29-1 to TRBJ2-5, with 9 bases identical to TRBD1. Germline CDR1 reads SQVTM; CDR2 reads ANQGSEA. J lost 5 bases, V lost 5 bases, and 3 bases had no gene match. This CDR3 spans 12 amino acids. In nucleotides, the CDR3 is TGCAGCGTTACAGGGGGCAGGGAGACCCAGTACTTC. Protein sequence: CSVTGGRETQYF.

The sample holds one count of this clone. V and J are TRBV25-1 and TRBJ2-3; 11 bases map to TRBD1. There are 16 residues in the CDR3. The V gene's germline CDR1 is MGHDK and CDR2 SYGVNS. The trim removed 5 bases at V and 4 bases at J, leaving 8 bases unmatched. CDR3 in amino acids: CASSKGTGGSADTQYF. DNA for the CDR3: TGTGCCAGCAGTAAAGGGACAGGGGGTAGCGCAGATACGCAGTATTTT.

The chain has TRBV14 and TRBJ1-2, with 7 bases matching TRBD1. In germline, CDR1 is SGHDN, CDR2 FVKESK. J lost 8 bases, V lost 0 bases, and 12 bases had no gene match. The CDR3 contains 16 residues. This CDR3 reads CASSQDRAGRRGGYTF. As DNA, the CDR3 is TGTGCCAGCAGCCAAGATCGGGCAGGGCGCAGGGGGGGCTACACCTTC.

The chain couples TRBV21-1 to TRBJ2-3; TRBD1, as called in the table, went unchecked against the DNA. TRBV21-1 counts as a pseudogene. This CDR3 is 16 amino acids long. CDR3 nucleotides: TGTGCCAGCAGCAAAGGACAGGGAGTTAGCACAGATACGCAGTATTTT. This sequence encodes CASSKGQGVSTDTQYF.

The chain uses TRBV5-8 and TRBJ2-1, with TRBD2 matching over 9 bases. V was clipped by 4 bases and J by 2 bases; unmatched bases: 7. Per the germline V gene, CDR1 is SGHTS and CDR2 is YDEGEE. The CDR3 contains 16 residues. The CDR3 here is CASSLSGGTPYNEQFF. The CDR3 DNA reads TGTGCCAGCAGCCTCAGCGGGGGGACCCCCTACAATGAGCAGTTCTTC.